This T cell receptor (beta chain) was identified in a study of control samples from healthy donors and cancer patients. Using immunoSEQ multiplex PCR, the repertoire was profiled, and TCRdb retains in-frame clones only, with some absent. The sample lists approximately 97,000 clones, 92% occurring once. This clonotype was sampled from a woman aged 18 to 35 in good health. The sequencing sample was made of blood.

The CDR3 is CASNRGQNTEAFF. DNA of the CDR3: TGTGCCAGCAACCGAGGACAGAACACTGAAGCTTTCTTT. This chain joins TRBV7-2 and TRBJ1-1; tentative D call: TRBD1 (5 bases). Deletions cut 7 bases from V and 1 base from J, with 10 bases between. The CDR3 is 13 residues long. The germline gives CDR1 SGHTA, CDR2 FQGNSA. The complete variable domain, with remaining parts taken from reference TRBV7-2 and TRBJ1-1, reads GAGVSQSPSNKVTEKGKDVELRCDPISGHTALYWYRQSLGQGLEFLIYFQGNSAPDKSGLPSDRFSAERTGGSVSTLTIQRTQQEDSAVYLCASNRGQNTEAFFGQGTRLTVV.